Listed here are 20 T cell receptor beta chains from one sample, sequenced in a study of blood T cells in healthy people across ages. A second PCR, run for roughly 7 to 12 cycles, used a sample-barcoded 5' primer plus a J-beta primer mix. TCRdb processed the 5' RACE reads anew with MiXCR; each CDR3 protein has one entry. In the table there are about 970,000 distinct CDR3 sequences, about 53% of which are singletons. Sequenced: blood. These TCRs come from a woman in her fifties or sixties in good health.

This chain connects TRBV5-5 to TRBJ2-3; the match to TRBD2 covers 12 bases. The J segment lost 11 bases and the V segment lost 4 bases, leaving 17 bases of the junction unmatched. Looked up from germline, CDR1 is SGHKS and CDR2 is YYEKEE (reference sequence). The CDR3 has 17 residues. Here the CDR3 DNA reads TGTGCCAGCAGCCCGACAGGACTAGCGGGATCTATCGGGGAGCAGTATTTT. Translated, it gives CASSPTGLAGSIGEQYF.

This clonotype turned up a few times. J is TRBJ2-7 and V is TRBV27; D tentatively fits TRBD1 or TRBD2 (5 bases each). The CDR3 consists of 15 residues. The germline CDR1 and CDR2 sequences are MNHEY and SMNVEV (reference sequence). V lost 5 bases and J lost 4, with 18 bases in between. The CDR3 region is CASSGDQGIWYEQYF. The CDR3, as DNA: TGTGCCAGCAGTGGGGACCAGGGTATCTGGTACGAGCAGTACTTC.

V and J are TRBV6-2 or TRBV6-3 and TRBJ2-7; unclear D gene. V lost 8 bases and J lost 3, with 14 bases in between. Germline loops: CDR1 MNHEY, CDR2 SVGEGT. The CDR3 consists of 13 residues. CDR3 coding DNA: TGTGCCAGCGCCACAGAGGCAGGCTACGAGCAGTACTTC. Amino acid sequence: CASATEAGYEQYF.

V usage is TRBV5-6 and J usage is TRBJ1-2, with TRBD1 matching over 7 bases. CDR1 SGHDT and CDR2 YYEEEE come from the germline V gene. The CDR3 runs 12 residues. Germline trimming cut 6 bases from V and 8 bases from J; bases unmatched to any gene: 7. The CDR3 loop reads CASTEGGRGYTF. CDR3 coding DNA: TGTGCCAGCACCGAAGGGGGCCGAGGCTACACCTTC. The whole variable domain, filled in from reference TRBV5-6 and TRBJ1-2, reads DAGVTQSPTHLIKTRGQQVTLRCSPKSGHDTVSWYQQALGQGPQFIFQYYEEEERQRGNFPDRFSGHQFPNYSSELNVNALLLGDSALYLCASTEGGRGYTFGSGTRLTVV.

About this clonotype itself: A much more abundant neighbour one base away suggests this may be a read error. V and J are TRBV29-1 and TRBJ2-7; no reliable D call. Germline V CDR1 and CDR2: SQVTM, ANQGSEA. This CDR3 is 12 amino acids long. V lost 8 bases and J 0 bases, leaving 11 bases between the germline ends. The CDR3 sequence: CSIGWASYEQYF. As DNA, the CDR3 is TGCAGCATTGGGTGGGCCTCCTACGAGCAGTACTTC.

The chain is built from TRBV5-5 and TRBJ1-2; D not certain. Germline values: CDR1 SGHKS, CDR2 YYEKEE (reference sequence). This CDR3 spans 12 amino acids. Trimming pared 2 bases from V and 8 bases from J, leaving 10 bases between. The CDR3 DNA is TGTGCCAGCAGCTTCGCCATGGGCGGCTACACCTTC. Translated, it gives CASSFAMGGYTF. Variable domain in full (rest from reference TRBV5-5 and TRBJ1-2): DAGVTQSPTHLIKTRGQQVTLRCSPISGHKSVSWYQQVLGQGPQFIFQYYEKEERGRGNFPDRFSARQFPNYSSELNVNALLLGDSALYLCASSFAMGGYTFGSGTRLTVV.

The V call is TRBV9, the J call TRBJ2-1; a weak D match, TRBD2 (5 bases). Germline V gene data show CDR1 as SGDLS and CDR2 as YYNGEE. CDR3 length: 17 residues. Trimming pared 1 base from V and 8 bases from J, leaving 22 bases between. The CDR3 region has the DNA TGTGCCAGCAGCGTATGGGAGTCCAAAGATCGAGCCCATGAGCAGTTCTTC. Protein product: CASSVWESKDRAHEQFF.

This clonotype was observed a handful of times. The V gene is TRBV12-3 or TRBV12-4, the J gene TRBJ1-2, with 8 bases aligning to TRBD1. The CDR3 has 13 residues. Germline trimming cut 6 bases from V and 6 bases from J; bases unmatched to any gene: 6. The CDR3 is CASRQGASNGYTF. The CDR3 coding sequence is TGTGCCAGCAGGCAGGGGGCCTCGAATGGCTACACCTTC.

The chain joins TRBV5-6 to TRBJ2-1; D is unresolved. The V gene's germline CDR1 is SGHDT and CDR2 YYEEEE. The CDR3 is 11 amino acids. Deletions cut 4 bases from V and 8 bases from J, with 7 bases between. CDR3 in amino acids: CASSRWYEQFF. For the CDR3, the DNA is TGTGCCAGCAGCCGCTGGTATGAGCAGTTCTTC.

V and J are TRBV5-1 and TRBJ2-1, with 10 bases matching TRBD2. The CDR3 contains 16 residues. V shed 4 bases and J 7 bases; nucleotides not matched to a gene: 11. Germline-derived CDR1 and CDR2 are SGHRS and YFSETQ. The CDR3 coding sequence is TGCGCCAGCAGCACCACTCTAGCGGGAGCCGGGAATGAGCAGTTCTTC. It encodes CASSTTLAGAGNEQFF.

The chain uses TRBV29-1 and TRBJ2-2; no reliable D call. Germline values: CDR1 SQVTM, CDR2 ANQGSEA. CDR3 length: 11 residues. V was clipped by 0 bases and J by 5 bases, with 1 base between them. Written as DNA, the CDR3 is TGCAGCGTTGAAGAGACCGGGGAGCTGTTTTTT. It specifies CSVEETGELFF.

The chain couples TRBV7-2 to TRBJ2-7; TRBD2 matches 11 bases. The CDR3 loop spans 15 amino acids. From germline, CDR1 is SGHTA and CDR2 FQGNSA. The V segment lost 5 bases and the J segment 0 bases; nucleotides outside the gene matches: 3. CDR3 coding DNA: TGTGCCAGCAGCCATACTAGCGGGAGCTCCTACGAGCAGTACTTC. It encodes CASSHTSGSSYEQYF.

With respect to this clonotype: One base away lies a much larger clone, so this may be a sequencing read error. The chain links TRBV12-3 or TRBV12-4 to TRBJ2-7, with 8 nucleotides matching TRBD2. V shed 6 bases and J 3 bases; nucleotides not matched to a gene: 7. The length of the CDR3 is 14 residues. The CDR3 DNA reads TGTGCCAGCAGAGCTACTGCGGGAGGCTACGAGCAGTACTTC. Encoded protein: CASRATAGGYEQYF.

This clonotype has only one observation. Germline is not matched at one junction end, which may reflect a read error. The chain joins TRBV6-2 or TRBV6-3 to TRBJ2-5, with D tentatively TRBD1 (7 bases). CDR3 length: 10 residues. CDR1 MNHEY and CDR2 SVGEGT come from the germline V gene. CDR3 protein: CTSRGDEQYF. CDR3 DNA: TGTACCAGCAGGGGGGATGAGCAGTACTTC.

The rearrangement uses TRBV6-5 and TRBJ2-5; D is undetermined. The germline V and J ends were trimmed by 10 bases and 7 bases, with 22 bases remaining between them. The CDR3 totals 14 residues. The germline gives CDR1 MNHEY, CDR2 SVGAGI. In DNA form, the CDR3 reads TGTGCCACCACGGTAAAGACGAGTTTCGTGACCCAGTACTTC. Its translation: CATTVKTSFVTQYF.

This clonotype came up a few times. The CDR3 loop reads CATSRGQPSSYLSYNEQFF. CDR3 sequence (DNA): TGTGCCACCAGCAGGGGACAGCCCTCATCATACCTCTCCTACAATGAGCAGTTCTTC. The V and J genes are TRBV15 and TRBJ2-1; TRBD1 matches 7 bases. The CDR3 is 19 amino acids. The trim removed 3 bases at V and 0 bases at J, leaving 14 bases unmatched. Germline CDR1 and CDR2: LNHNV and YYDKDF (reference sequence).

The CDR3 DNA follows: TGTGCCAGCAGTTCTTTAACACTAGTATATGGCTACACCTTC. It yields the protein CASSSLTLVYGYTF. The J gene is TRBJ1-2, the V gene TRBV28, with D uncertain. The CDR3 runs 14 residues. Trimming took off 4 bases at V and 5 bases at J, with 14 bases between the two ends. The germline V gene has CDR1 MDHEN and CDR2 SYDVKM.

The table lists this clonotype with a count of one. V is TRBV6-5 and J is TRBJ2-5; TRBD2 matches 12 bases. Unmatched junction bases numbered 18, after V lost 11 bases and J lost 11 bases. CDR1 is MNHEY, CDR2 SVGAGI, per germline. CDR3 length: 15 residues. The CDR3 coding sequence is TGTGCCGTGGGCCAACCTGGACTAGCGGGAAATGGGCAGTACTTC. This gives the protein CAVGQPGLAGNGQYF.

This clonotype is a singleton in its sample. The genes are TRBV6-1 and TRBJ2-5, with D perhaps matching TRBD2 (7 bases). The V end was cut by 4 bases, the J end by 11 bases, with 26 bases between. CDR3 length equals 16 residues. Per germline, CDR1 MNHNS and CDR2 SASEGT. The CDR3 loop reads CASSARRGGAGGEQYF. CDR3 DNA sequence: TGTGCCAGCAGTGCCCGCAGGGGAGGGGCTGGAGGTGAGCAGTACTTC.

CDR3 amino acids: CSARGPRGQETQYF. As DNA, the CDR3 is TGCAGTGCTAGAGGTCCTAGGGGCCAAGAGACCCAGTACTTC. V gene TRBV20-1 combines with J gene TRBJ2-5, with D tentatively TRBD1 (5 bases). Trimming removed 1 base from V and 1 base from J, with 10 bases in between. Looked up from germline, CDR1 is DFQATT and CDR2 is SNEGSKA (reference sequence). The CDR3 consists of 14 residues.